This section outlines one T cell receptor beta chain sequence together with its context. Original data processing: Counts of nucleated cells, estimated from reference gene primer amplification, were obtained. The table came from immunoSEQ multiplex PCR; TCRdb's copy has only in-frame clones and leaves some out. V, J and clone size are those of that table, while D and trimming were read from the DNA. The sample holds under 200,000 clones, around four fifths seen once. This entry belongs to a study of blood T cell repertoires in COVID-19. About the study: The cDNA or gDNA used as material had been derived from T cells, B-cell-depleted T cells, or PBMCs.

The junction had 7 bases not matched to a gene; V was cut back by 2 bases and J by 5 bases. This CDR3 is 16 amino acids long. Germline V gene data show CDR1 as MGHRA and CDR2 as YSYEKL. This sequence originates from a woman in her thirties or forties with acute or convalescent COVID-19. The V and J genes are TRBV4-1 and TRBJ2-1, with 9 bases lining up with TRBD2. Specimen: peripheral blood. The CDR3 nucleotides read TGCGCCAGCAGCCAAACCTACGGGACTAGCAACAATGAGCAGTTCTTC. Translating it yields CASSQTYGTSNNEQFF.